This T cell receptor beta chain emerged from a study of cytomegalovirus exposure and HLA in healthy donors. Study findings and constraints: Later analysis placed DRB1 highest and HLA-C lowest in TCR association rates, which differed by HLA locus. Confirmation in vitro established that three CMV-associated chains were specific for CMV antigens.

It was with 60 Vbeta and 13 Jbeta primers that the PCR ran. Assay used: immunoSEQ multiplex PCR; TCRdb lists only in-frame clones, some missing. The table includes around 150,000 clones, around four fifths detected once. This CDR3 has 15 amino acids. V gave up 0 bases and J gave up 4 bases; unmatched junction bases: 2. Germline V CDR1 and CDR2: SGHRS, YFSETQ. On this clone: What it binds is unknown.

The chain joins TRBV5-1 to TRBJ2-3; TRBD2 aligns across 10 bases. The sequenced sample consisted of PBMCs. This clonotype was obtained from a woman aged 45-60 years in good health and CMV-seronegative. The CDR3 sequence: CASSLGLAGADTQYF. CDR3 DNA: TGCGCCAGCAGCTTGGGGCTAGCGGGAGCAGATACGCAGTATTTT.